The 32 T cell receptor beta chains in this list originate from one sample, sequenced in a study of cytomegalovirus exposure and HLA in healthy donors. The primer mix had 60 Vbeta and 13 Jbeta primers. Measured with immunoSEQ multiplex PCR; TCRdb has only the in-frame clones, and not every one. This table holds about 58,000 clones. Source material: PBMCs. Receptor source: a woman younger than 35 in good health and CMV-seronegative.

This chain uses TRBV5-6 with TRBJ2-5; no reliable D call. V shed 2 bases and J shed 5 bases, with 10 bases lying between them. The CDR3 totals 13 residues. Germline V gene data show CDR1 as SGHDT and CDR2 as YYEEEE. The CDR3 sequence is CASSFSNQETQYF. CDR3 bases: TGTGCCAGCAGCTTCAGTAATCAGGAGACCCAGTACTTC. Together with reference TRBV5-6 and TRBJ2-5, the CDR3 gives the full variable domain: DAGVTQSPTHLIKTRGQQVTLRCSPKSGHDTVSWYQQALGQGPQFIFQYYEEEERQRGNFPDRFSGHQFPNYSSELNVNALLLGDSALYLCASSFSNQETQYFGPGTRLLVL.

The V and J genes are TRBV7-9 and TRBJ2-7, with D perhaps TRBD2 (5 bases). The CDR3 covers 16 residues. CDR1 SEHNR and CDR2 FQNEAQ come from the germline V gene (reference sequence). Trimming took off 4 bases at V and 0 bases at J, with 16 bases between the two ends. CDR3 in amino acids: CASSSGREWSSYEQYF. CDR3 nucleotide sequence: TGTGCCAGCAGCTCCGGCCGGGAATGGAGCTCCTACGAGCAGTACTTC.

The gene calls are TRBV10-1 and TRBJ1-3; D possibly corresponds to TRBD1 (6 bases). Trimming shortened V by 2 bases and J by 2 bases, and 13 bases separated the two germline ends. Germline CDR1 and CDR2: WNHNN and SYGVQD (reference sequence). The CDR3 has 16 amino acids. DNA of the CDR3: TGCGCCAGCAGTGAGGCGGGCAGGGGCACTGGAAACACCATATATTTT. It is translated as CASSEAGRGTGNTIYF.

V is TRBV5-1 and J is TRBJ2-5; 7 nucleotides match TRBD1. Germline CDR1 SGHRS, CDR2 YFSETQ. J was trimmed by 3 bases and V by 2 bases; bases with no gene match: 4. This CDR3 region has 14 residues. The CDR3 DNA reads as TGCGCCAGCAGCTTCCTCGGGACAGAAGAGACCCAGTACTTC. Translation: CASSFLGTEETQYF.

The chain recombines TRBV18 with TRBJ2-7, with 9 positions matching TRBD1. V was pared by 6 bases and J by 3 bases, with 9 bases of the junction left unmatched. The CDR3 runs 15 residues. Germline-derived CDR1 and CDR2 are KGHSH and LQKENI. The CDR3 bases are TGTGCCAGCTCGGAGGGACAGGGAGTATACTACGAGCAGTACTTC. Translation: CASSEGQGVYYEQYF.

The chain is built from TRBV7-2 and TRBJ1-3, with D tentatively TRBD1 (6 bases). The V and J ends lost 4 bases and 1 base respectively, with 11 bases between them. The CDR3 has 15 amino acids. Germline CDR1 and CDR2: SGHTA and FQGNSA. CDR3 coding DNA: TGTGCCAGCAGCTCCTTCAGGGGTTCTGGAAACACCATATATTTT. Protein: CASSSFRGSGNTIYF.

The J gene is TRBJ1-5, the V gene TRBV5-4; 7 bases fit TRBD1. This CDR3 has 13 residues. The V segment lost 4 bases and the J segment 9 bases; nucleotides outside the gene matches: 7. Germline V gene sequence: CDR1 SGHNT, CDR2 YYREEE (reference sequence). The CDR3 region has the DNA TGTGCCAGCAGCCAGGACAGGACCCGGCCCCAGCATTTT. It encodes CASSQDRTRPQHF.

The rearrangement joins TRBV4-1 to TRBJ2-1, with a tentative D call TRBD1 (5 bases). Germline V gene lookup returns CDR1 MGHRA and CDR2 YSYEKL. Trimming stripped 4 bases from V and 4 bases from J, with 8 bases between. The CDR3 covers 13 residues. The CDR3 loop is CASSLQGYNEQFF. The CDR3 nucleotides are TGCGCCAGCAGCCTCCAGGGTTACAATGAGCAGTTCTTC.

This sequence joins TRBV5-1 and TRBJ1-1, with TRBD1 matching over 9 bases. The germline gives CDR1 SGHRS, CDR2 YFSETQ. J lost 1 base, V lost 6 bases, and 4 bases had no gene match. This CDR3 region has 14 residues. CDR3 region: CASTTGGPNTEAFF. As DNA, the CDR3 is TGCGCCAGCACCACAGGGGGCCCGAACACTGAAGCTTTCTTT.

J is TRBJ2-7 and V is TRBV4-1; D may be TRBD2 (7 bases). The CDR3 runs 14 residues. Per germline, CDR1 MGHRA and CDR2 YSYEKL. V lost 4 bases, J lost 3 bases, and 13 bases lay in between. CDR3 nucleotides: TGCGCCAGCAGCCGAAGGGGGGACTACTACGAGCAGTACTTC. Its translation is CASSRRGDYYEQYF.

This chain connects TRBV6-5 to TRBJ2-7, with D possibly matching TRBD2 (6 bases). Trimming pared 2 bases from V and 7 bases from J, leaving 6 bases between. The CDR3 extends over 11 amino acids. The germline V gene has CDR1 MNHEY and CDR2 SVGAGI. CDR3 sequence: CASSYGGEQYF. The DNA of the CDR3 is TGTGCCAGCAGTTACGGGGGGGAGCAGTACTTC.

J is TRBJ2-1 and V is TRBV18, with TRBD2 as a possible D gene (6 bases). Germline V gene data show CDR1 as KGHSH and CDR2 as LQKENI. V was shortened by 4 bases and J by 4 bases, with 11 bases between the two germline ends. The CDR3 consists of 14 residues. In DNA, the CDR3 is TGTGCCAGCTCACGGTGGGACTTATACAATGAGCAGTTCTTC. Translation: CASSRWDLYNEQFF.

This chain joins TRBV2 and TRBJ1-1, with D unresolved. This CDR3 has 13 residues. The V and J ends lost 10 bases and 0 bases respectively, with 12 bases between them. Germline CDR1 and CDR2: SNHLY and FYNNEI. CDR3 DNA: TGTGCCACCAGCCTCGGGGTGAACACTGAAGCTTTCTTT. Translating gives CATSLGVNTEAFF.

The chain couples TRBV7-9 to TRBJ1-6; D gene unclear. This CDR3 contains 16 residues. Germline CDR1 is SEHNR and CDR2 is FQNEAQ (reference sequence). V lost 5 bases and J 9 bases, leaving 20 bases between the germline ends. The CDR3 reads CASSLHPGIAGSPLHF. In nucleotides, the CDR3 is TGTGCCAGCAGCCTGCACCCGGGGATTGCAGGTTCACCCCTCCACTTT.

The V call is TRBV7-4, the J call TRBJ1-4, with a weak D call TRBD1 (5 bases). Germline CDR1 SGHVT, CDR2 SQSDAQ. CDR3 length: 18 amino acids. V gave up 6 bases and J gave up 5 bases, with 25 bases separating them. This CDR3 is CASSEGHRLLVDNEKLFF. Written as DNA, the CDR3 is TGTGCCAGCAGTGAAGGACACCGTCTCCTAGTCGACAATGAAAAACTGTTTTTT.

The rearrangement joins TRBV6-4 to TRBJ2-6, with TRBD1 as a possible D gene (5 bases). Trimming shortened V by 2 bases and J by 3 bases, and 5 bases separated the two germline ends. Germline V gene sequence: CDR1 MRHNA, CDR2 SNTAGT. The CDR3 loop spans 14 amino acids. This chain's CDR3 is CASSDRGGANVLTF. CDR3 DNA sequence: TGTGCCAGCAGTGACAGGGGTGGGGCCAACGTCCTGACTTTC.

V gene TRBV2 combines with J gene TRBJ2-3, with TRBD2 matching 12 bases. The CDR3 covers 15 residues. CDR1 and CDR2 from the germline V gene are SNHLY and FYNNEI. The V gene end was trimmed by 4 bases and the J gene end by 7 bases; junction bases not matched to a gene: 6. CDR3 nucleotides: TGTGCCAGCAGTGTGACTAGCGGGGGATCAAATACGCAGTATTTT. Translation gives CASSVTSGGSNTQYF.

The V gene is TRBV4-1, the J gene TRBJ2-3; a weak D match, TRBD1 (6 bases). CDR3 length: 14 amino acids. V gave up 1 base and J gave up 4 bases, with 9 bases separating them. Germline CDR1 and CDR2: MGHRA and YSYEKL. CDR3 residues: CASSQVTGPDTQYF. In DNA form, the CDR3 reads TGCGCCAGCAGCCAAGTAACAGGGCCAGATACGCAGTATTTT.

V is TRBV15 and J is TRBJ2-3, with D perhaps matching TRBD1 (5 bases). This CDR3 spans 15 amino acids. The V end was cut by 0 bases, the J end by 4 bases, with 11 bases between. CDR1 is LNHNV and CDR2 is YYDKDF in the germline V gene (reference sequence). DNA for the CDR3: TGTGCCACCAGCAGAGATCCCAGCAGGGCAGATACGCAGTATTTT. It encodes CATSRDPSRADTQYF.

This chain uses TRBV6-6 with TRBJ2-7; D possibly corresponds to TRBD1 (5 bases). Germline CDR1 MNHNY, CDR2 SVGAGI (reference sequence). The CDR3 runs 13 residues. The V and J ends lost 4 bases and 6 bases respectively, with 13 bases between them. The CDR3 loop is CASSSAGLGEQYF. CDR3 nucleotides: TGTGCCAGCAGTTCGGCAGGGTTGGGCGAGCAGTACTTC.

DNA of the CDR3: TGTGCCAGCTCCTTTGGAGGGGCGCCGTCCTATGGCTACACCTTC. This codes for CASSFGGAPSYGYTF. The chain combines TRBV6-6 with TRBJ1-2, with a tentative D call TRBD1 (5 bases). Per the germline V gene, CDR1 is MNHNY and CDR2 is SVGAGI (reference sequence). The V gene lost 8 bases and the J gene lost 4 bases, with 20 bases spanning the gap. This CDR3 has 15 residues.

With respect to this clone: At one end the junction does not follow the germline gene, possibly because of a read error. The rearrangement joins TRBV2 to TRBJ1-1, with TRBD1 matching 10 bases. Germline V gene data show CDR1 as SNHLY and CDR2 as FYNNEI. CDR3 size: 14 residues. The CDR3: CASGRDRGTTEAFF. In DNA, the CDR3 is TGTGCCAGCGGCCGGGACAGGGGAACCACTGAGGCTTTCTTT.

The chain carries TRBV4-1 and TRBJ2-1, with 9 bases lining up with TRBD2. Germline loops: CDR1 MGHRA, CDR2 YSYEKL. Trimming at V came to 4 bases and at J to 6 bases, leaving 7 bases not matched to a gene. The CDR3 spans 15 residues. CDR3 sequence (DNA): TGCGCCAGCAGCCCGGGACTAGCTACGTTCAATGAGCAGTTCTTC. Its protein product is CASSPGLATFNEQFF.

The chain couples TRBV20-1 to TRBJ1-2; D is undetermined. The CDR3 totals 11 residues. V lost 6 bases and J 12 bases, leaving 17 bases between the germline ends. The germline V gene encodes CDR1 DFQATT and CDR2 SNEGSKA (reference sequence). CDR3 in DNA: TGCAGTGCCGCCCGGGAGGGCTTCGACACCTTC. Residues: CSAAREGFDTF.

J is TRBJ2-7 and V is TRBV6-5, with D possibly matching TRBD1 (6 bases). This CDR3 region has 15 residues. Trimming shortened V by 4 bases and J by 3 bases, and 16 bases separated the two germline ends. CDR1 is MNHEY and CDR2 is SVGAGI in the germline V gene. CDR3 DNA sequence: TGTGCCAGCAGTTTAAACCGGGACACCCGCTACGAGCAGTACTTC. It is translated as CASSLNRDTRYEQYF.

The rearrangement joins TRBV18 to TRBJ1-3, with D perhaps TRBD1 (6 bases). The V end lost 6 bases, the J end lost 0 bases, and 12 bases lay between the germline ends. The CDR3 spans 15 residues. Germline values: CDR1 KGHSH, CDR2 LQKENI. The CDR3, as DNA: TGTGCCAGCTCCCCCGGGACAAACTCTGGAAACACCATATATTTT. Protein sequence: CASSPGTNSGNTIYF.

The chain employs TRBV5-1 and TRBJ1-4; no clear D. V was cut by 4 bases and J by 3 bases, with 13 bases left in between. This CDR3 has 15 residues. CDR1 SGHRS and CDR2 YFSETQ come from the germline V gene. In nucleotides, the CDR3 is TGCGCCAGCAGCCCGCAATCGGCGGCTAATGAAAAACTGTTTTTT. Translating it yields CASSPQSAANEKLFF.

The genes are TRBV5-1 and TRBJ1-1, with a possible D match to TRBD1 (5 bases). V lost 7 bases, J lost 0 bases, and 13 bases lay in between. Germline V CDR1 and CDR2: SGHRS, YFSETQ. CDR3 length: 14 residues. CDR3 DNA sequence: TGCGCCAGCGCCCGGGGGGGGATGAACACTGAAGCTTTCTTT. Encoded protein: CASARGGMNTEAFF.

This chain connects TRBV9 to TRBJ2-2, with D tentatively TRBD2 (6 bases). The CDR3 length is 13 residues. Trimming left V 3 bases short and J 3 bases short, with 6 bases between. Germline values: CDR1 SGDLS, CDR2 YYNGEE. CDR3 nucleotides: TGTGCCAGCAGCGGCGGGGACACCGGGGAGCTGTTTTTT. Protein sequence: CASSGGDTGELFF.

Regarding this clone: One end of the junction is discordant with germline, which a read error may explain. The chain couples TRBV9 to TRBJ2-1; D is unresolved. In germline, CDR1 is SGDLS, CDR2 YYNGEE. This CDR3 is 15 amino acids long. As DNA, the CDR3 is TGTGCCAGCAGGGGTGGCGGAAGCTCCGACAATGAGCAGTTCTTC. It yields the protein CASRGGGSSDNEQFF.

The CDR3 DNA is TGTGCCAGTAGTATGTGGGGGGAGTTAGAGACCCAGTACTTC. Protein sequence: CASSMWGELETQYF. The chain carries TRBV19 and TRBJ2-5; possibly TRBD2 for D (6 bases). The CDR3 is made up of 14 amino acids. Trimming took 3 bases from V and 4 from J, leaving 12 bases between them. Germline values: CDR1 LNHDA, CDR2 SQIVND (reference sequence).

Points on this clone: Other DNA sequences in the same sample also yield this CDR3. The J gene is TRBJ2-5, the V gene TRBV5-1; 7 bases are a match to TRBD1. This CDR3 contains 14 residues. With V trimmed by 0 bases and J by 5 bases, 4 bases remained unmatched. Looked up from germline, CDR1 is SGHRS and CDR2 is YFSETQ. The CDR3 bases are TGCGCCAGCAGCTTGGACAGGGGTGGGGAGACCCAGTACTTC. Translation: CASSLDRGGETQYF.